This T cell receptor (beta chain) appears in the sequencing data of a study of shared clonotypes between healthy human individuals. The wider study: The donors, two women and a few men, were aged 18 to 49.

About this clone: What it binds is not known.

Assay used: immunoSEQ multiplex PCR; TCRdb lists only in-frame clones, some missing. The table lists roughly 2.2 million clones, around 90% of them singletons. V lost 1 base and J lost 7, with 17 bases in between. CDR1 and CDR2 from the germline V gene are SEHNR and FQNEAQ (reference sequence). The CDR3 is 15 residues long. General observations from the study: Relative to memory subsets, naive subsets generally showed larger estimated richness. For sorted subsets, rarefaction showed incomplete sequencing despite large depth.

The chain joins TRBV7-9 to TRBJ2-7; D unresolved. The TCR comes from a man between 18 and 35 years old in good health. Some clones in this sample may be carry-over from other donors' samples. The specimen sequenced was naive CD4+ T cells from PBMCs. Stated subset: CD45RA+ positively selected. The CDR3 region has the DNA TGTGCCAGCAGCTTAGTAGCAGTACCCCTCTCAGAGCAGTACTTC. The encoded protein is CASSLVAVPLSEQYF.